This paragraph covers one T cell receptor (beta chain) sequence. What it recognizes is unknown. These data belong to a study of T cell responses to AZD1222 COVID-19 vaccine. Study-wide results and caveats: The peak T cell response came first, and repertoires were sampled only after it. Seropositive at baseline were only six AZD1222 recipients. CD4 TCRs linked to vaccination spanned spike, dominating at 160-218 and 743-854.

TCRdb's copy holds only in-frame clones and misses some; the assay was immunoSEQ multiplex PCR. In the table there are 140,000 to 150,000 clones, about 93% of which are singletons. Second doses at about 4 or about 12 weeks were pooled. The CDR3 sequence is 16 residues long. Germline loops: CDR1 SGHRS, CDR2 YFSETQ. V lost 4 bases and J lost 9; bases outside the gene matches: 15. This TCR was recovered from an adult who received the AZD1222 COVID-19 vaccine. The specimen was peripheral blood, collected 28 days after the second AZD1222 dose. The chain couples TRBV5-1 to TRBJ2-1, with TRBD2 identical over 8 bases. CDR3 nucleotide sequence: TGCGCCAGCAGCCCTCGGGGGGGGACCCCCGTTTTTGAGCAGTTCTTC. This encodes CASSPRGGTPVFEQFF. Full variable domain (rest looked up from reference TRBV5-1 and TRBJ2-1): KAGVTQTPRYLIKTRGQQVTLSCSPISGHRSVSWYQQTPGQGLQFLFEYFSETQRNKGNFPGRFSGRQFSNSRSEMNVSTLELGDSALYLCASSPRGGTPVFEQFFGPGTRLTVL.